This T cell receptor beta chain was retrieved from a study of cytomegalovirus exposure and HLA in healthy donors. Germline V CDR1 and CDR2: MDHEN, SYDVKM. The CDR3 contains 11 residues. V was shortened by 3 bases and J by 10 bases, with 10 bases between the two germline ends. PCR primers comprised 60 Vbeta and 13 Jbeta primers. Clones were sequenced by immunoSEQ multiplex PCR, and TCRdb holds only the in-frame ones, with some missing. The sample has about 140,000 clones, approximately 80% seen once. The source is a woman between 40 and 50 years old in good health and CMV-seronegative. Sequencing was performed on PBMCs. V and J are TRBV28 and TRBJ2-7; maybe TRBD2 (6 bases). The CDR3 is CASSFRGGQYF. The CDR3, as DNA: TGTGCCAGCAGTTTCCGGGGAGGTCAGTACTTC.